These 26 T cell receptor beta chains came from one sample sequenced in a study of T cells in Graves' hyperthyroidism and ophthalmopathy. Researchers took RNA transcripts and amplified the TCR beta CDR3 regions from them. Using the HTBI primer set, a first-round RT-PCR was run on the TCR CDR3. TCRdb independently ran MiXCR on the multiplex PCR reads; one entry per CDR3 protein. The sample lists 800,000 or so distinct CDR3 sequences; 38% were seen once. The sequencing sample was made of blood. The receptors were gathered from a man younger than 35 with Graves' hyperthyroidism.

The J gene is TRBJ1-5, the V gene TRBV5-6, with D maybe TRBD1 (5 bases). The CDR3 runs to 15 residues. CDR1 and CDR2 from the germline V gene are SGHDT and YYEEEE. Trimming pared 2 bases from V and 0 bases from J, leaving 9 bases between. Written as DNA, the CDR3 is TGTGCCAGCAGCTTCGGGGCACCTAGCAATCAGCCCCAGCATTTT. This encodes CASSFGAPSNQPQHF.

On this clonotype itself: This may come from a read error, since a much larger clone is one base off. The chain is built from TRBV2 and TRBJ2-7, with 8 nucleotides matching TRBD2. CDR3 length: 13 amino acids. Germline V CDR1 and CDR2: SNHLY, FYNNEI. The CDR3 sequence is CAGRSAGAGEQYF. CDR3 coding DNA: TGTGCCGGCAGGTCAGCGGGAGCGGGAGAGCAGTACTTC.

The chain is built from TRBV9 and TRBJ1-2; 7 bases fit TRBD1. V lost 4 bases and J lost 4; bases outside the gene matches: 10. The germline gives CDR1 SGDLS, CDR2 YYNGEE. The CDR3 has 15 amino acids. The CDR3 region is CASSPEDRVFYGYTF. The DNA for the CDR3 is TGTGCCAGCAGCCCAGAAGACAGGGTTTTCTATGGCTACACCTTC.

This clonotype was counted only a few times. The chain carries TRBV4-1 and TRBJ1-1, with TRBD1 matching 7 bases. This CDR3 has 14 residues. Germline CDR1 and CDR2: MGHRA and YSYEKL. The junction had 4 bases not matched to a gene; V was cut back by 3 bases and J by 3 bases. The CDR3 here is CASSHEQGHTEAFF. The DNA for the CDR3 is TGCGCCAGCAGCCACGAACAGGGGCACACTGAAGCTTTCTTT.

The chain recombines TRBV29-1 with TRBJ1-2; 7 bases fit TRBD1. The CDR3 is 14 amino acids. Trimming took 4 bases from V and 10 from J; bases not matched to a gene: 15. Germline-derived CDR1 and CDR2 are SQVTM and ANQGSEA. The CDR3 DNA reads as TGCAGCGTTGGAACAGGGGCCCGTGGGAGCGACTACACCTTC. Protein product: CSVGTGARGSDYTF.

This clonotype was seen once. A junction end diverges from the germline sequence, so it may reflect a read error. The gene calls are TRBV7-2 and TRBJ1-5; no firm D call. The germline gives CDR1 SGHTA, CDR2 FQGNSA. This CDR3 comprises 13 residues. CDR3 loop: CAGSLEPAGNGVF. The CDR3 DNA is TGTGCCGGCAGCTTAGAACCCGCCGGGAACGGGGTTTTT.

This chain uses TRBV24-1 with TRBJ2-7, with TRBD2 matching over 9 bases. V shed 5 bases and J 2 bases; nucleotides not matched to a gene: 9. Germline lookup yields CDR1 KGHDR and CDR2 SFDVKD. This CDR3 has 16 residues. This CDR3 reads CATSASRSSGAYEQYF. Here the CDR3 DNA reads TGTGCCACCAGTGCGAGTCGGTCTAGCGGGGCCTACGAGCAGTACTTC.

This clonotype was observed a few times. J is TRBJ2-5 and V is TRBV7-8, with 8 bases aligning to TRBD1. The CDR3 extends over 14 amino acids. Germline CDR1 is SGHVS and CDR2 is FQNEAQ. Trimming removed 5 bases from V and 1 base from J; junction bases left unmatched: 3. The CDR3 spells CASSRDRRQETQYF. The CDR3 DNA is TGTGCCAGCAGCCGGGACAGGCGCCAAGAGACCCAGTACTTC.

The rearrangement joins TRBV2 to TRBJ2-2; maybe TRBD1 (5 bases). The germline gives CDR1 SNHLY, CDR2 FYNNEI. With 5 bases removed from V and 1 base from J, the gap between germline ends came to 11 bases. The CDR3 is 15 amino acids. CDR3 in DNA: TGTGCCAGCAGTTACTCTCAGGGGAACACCGGGGAGCTGTTTTTT. As protein: CASSYSQGNTGELFF.

This clonotype was counted only a few times. The CDR3 DNA sequence: TGTGCCAGTAGTTCAGCCGGGACAGGGTACACTGAAGCTTTCTTT. Residues: CASSSAGTGYTEAFF. V gene TRBV19 combines with J gene TRBJ1-1; 9 positions agree with TRBD1. Trimming removed 5 bases from V and 3 bases from J; junction bases left unmatched: 7. This CDR3 is 15 amino acids long. Germline-derived CDR1 and CDR2 are LNHDA and SQIVND (reference sequence).

V gene TRBV12-3 or TRBV12-4 combines with J gene TRBJ2-2, with D hard to call. This CDR3 is built from 13 residues. Trimming removed 7 bases at V and 6 bases at J, with 12 bases between. The CDR3 is CASKHGLPGELFF. The CDR3, as DNA: TGTGCCAGCAAACACGGTCTGCCCGGGGAGCTGTTTTTT.

The genes are TRBV20-1 and TRBJ2-5; TRBD2 is a possible D gene (6 bases). Trimming left V 3 bases short and J 5 bases short, with 13 bases between. Germline loops: CDR1 DFQATT, CDR2 SNEGSKA (reference sequence). The CDR3 consists of 13 residues. The CDR3: CSARRGVGETQYF. The CDR3, as DNA: TGCAGTGCTAGGCGCGGGGTAGGGGAGACCCAGTACTTC.

This clonotype was recorded a few times. The CDR3 DNA reads as TGTGCCAGCAGCGACAATCTGGGGTTTTCCGGGGAGCTGTTTTTT. As protein: CASSDNLGFSGELFF. The chain uses TRBV7-8 and TRBJ2-2; D gene unclear. The CDR3 covers 15 residues. V lost 5 bases, J lost 6 bases, and 16 bases lay in between. The germline CDR1 and CDR2 sequences are SGHVS and FQNEAQ.

CDR3 coding DNA: TGTGCCAGCAGCCCTAGCCCTAGGGGCGAGCAGTACTTC. This translates into CASSPSPRGEQYF. The chain carries TRBV9 and TRBJ2-7, with D possibly being TRBD1 or TRBD2 (5 bases each). This CDR3 contains 13 residues. Between the trimmed V and J ends, which lost 4 bases and 6 bases, there was a span of 14 bases. Per germline, CDR1 SGDLS and CDR2 YYNGEE.

A single count supports this clonotype. The V gene is TRBV15, the J gene TRBJ1-4; D is perhaps TRBD1 (5 bases). The germline V gene encodes CDR1 LNHNV and CDR2 YYDKDF (reference sequence). The CDR3 loop spans 17 amino acids. The V gene lost 3 bases and the J gene lost 4 bases, with 18 bases spanning the gap. Here the CDR3 reads CATSSTGTGDINEKLFF. Here the CDR3 DNA reads TGTGCCACCAGCAGCACGGGGACGGGCGACATTAATGAAAAACTGTTTTTT.

V usage is TRBV25-1 and J usage is TRBJ1-1; D is possibly TRBD1 (6 bases). This CDR3 is built from 13 residues. V was cut by 7 bases and J by 3 bases, with 12 bases left in between. Looked up from germline, CDR1 is MGHDK and CDR2 is SYGVNS. CDR3 DNA sequence: TGTGCCAGCACGGGGGCGGGGGACACTGAAGCTTTCTTT. The encoded protein is CASTGAGDTEAFF. Variable domain in full (rest from reference TRBV25-1 and TRBJ1-1): EADIYQTPRYLVIGTGKKITLECSQTMGHDKMYWYQQDPGMELHLIHYSYGVNSTEKGDLSSESTVSRIRTEHFPLTLESARPSHTSQYLCASTGAGDTEAFFGQGTRLTVV.

This clonotype was observed at least ten times. J is TRBJ1-2 and V is TRBV7-9; D is unclear. The germline V gene has CDR1 SEHNR and CDR2 FQNEAQ (reference sequence). Trimming left V 1 base short and J 0 bases short, with 6 bases between. This CDR3 contains 14 residues. The CDR3 loop is CASSLDTANYGYTF. The DNA of the CDR3 is TGTGCCAGCAGCTTAGATACAGCTAACTATGGCTACACCTTC.

This clonotype was detected a few times. This rearrangement joins TRBV12-3 or TRBV12-4 to TRBJ1-5; TRBD1 matches 8 bases. The V segment lost 3 bases and the J segment 3 bases; nucleotides outside the gene matches: 7. This CDR3 has 16 residues. The CDR3 DNA is TGTGCCAGCAGTTTTTCCGGGACAGGCCCCAATCAGCCCCAGCATTTT. As protein: CASSFSGTGPNQPQHF.

The rearrangement joins TRBV12-3 or TRBV12-4 to TRBJ1-6, with TRBD1 identical over 7 bases. This CDR3 is built from 14 residues. The trim removed 8 bases at V and 6 bases at J, leaving 7 bases unmatched. DNA of the CDR3: TGTGCCAGCGCCTCGACAGGGCTTAATTCACCCCTCCACTTT. This codes for CASASTGLNSPLHF.

The table lists this clonotype with many counts. V usage is TRBV25-1 and J usage is TRBJ2-2; D is uncertain. CDR1 is MGHDK and CDR2 is SYGVNS in the germline V gene. The CDR3 runs to 13 residues. V was shortened by 4 bases and J by 6 bases, with 9 bases between the two germline ends. The chain's CDR3 is CASSGGEAGELFF. The CDR3 nucleotides are TGTGCCAGCAGTGGAGGAGAAGCCGGGGAGCTGTTTTTT.

The table lists this clonotype with a few counts. The chain employs TRBV2 and TRBJ2-2; 9 bases align to TRBD2. CDR3 size: 15 residues. J was trimmed by 5 bases and V by 6 bases; bases with no gene match: 7. Germline values: CDR1 SNHLY, CDR2 FYNNEI. CDR3 region: CASSPRLAATGELFF. Here the CDR3 DNA reads TGTGCCAGCAGCCCCAGACTAGCGGCTACCGGGGAGCTGTTTTTT.

As for this clonotype: The junction shows a germline mismatch at one end, possibly a read error. The V call is TRBV10-3, the J call TRBJ1-2; D remains ambiguous. The length of the CDR3 is 16 residues. In germline, CDR1 is ENHRY, CDR2 SYGVKD. CDR3 amino acids: CASSSPGRARNYGYTF. DNA for the CDR3: TGTGCCAGCAGTTCCCCGGGAAGGGCGCGGAACTATGGCTACACCTTC.

This clonotype appeared many times. The gene calls are TRBV19 and TRBJ1-4; D unclear. Trimming cost V 10 bases and J 5 bases, with 14 bases left between them. This CDR3 spans 13 amino acids. Germline V gene data show CDR1 as LNHDA and CDR2 as SQIVND (reference sequence). CDR3 nucleotides: TGTGCCACCCGACGGGCCTTGAATGAAAAACTGTTTTTT. Encoded protein: CATRRALNEKLFF.

In this sample, this clonotype turned up many times. The chain links TRBV6-6 to TRBJ1-5, with TRBD1 matching 7 bases. Germline lookup yields CDR1 MNHNY and CDR2 SVGAGI (reference sequence). The V gene end was trimmed by 5 bases and the J gene end by 3 bases; junction bases not matched to a gene: 4. The CDR3 extends over 14 amino acids. DNA for the CDR3: TGTGCCAGCAGTCGGGACAGCCTCAATCAGCCCCAGCATTTT. Its translation is CASSRDSLNQPQHF.

A note on this clonotype: Given a much more abundant clone one base away, this may be a read error. No conserved phenylalanine or tryptophan ends this CDR3, so it is likely a read error. The chain has TRBV10-3 and TRBJ2-5; 10 nucleotides agree with TRBD2. The CDR3 totals 14 residues. J was trimmed by 5 bases and V by 5 bases; bases with no gene match: 5. Looked up from germline, CDR1 is ENHRY and CDR2 is SYGVKD. CDR3 DNA sequence: TGTGCCATCAGTAAAGCGGGGGGGCGCGAGACCCAGTACCTC. Translation: CAISKAGGRETQYL.

There are many counts of this clonotype. The chain carries TRBV19 and TRBJ1-1, with D perhaps matching TRBD1 (6 bases). This CDR3 has 13 residues. Germline V gene lookup returns CDR1 LNHDA and CDR2 SQIVND (reference sequence). The V gene lost 3 bases and the J gene lost 5 bases, with 10 bases spanning the gap. The CDR3 loop reads CASSILGQTEAFF. CDR3 bases: TGTGCCAGTAGTATCCTCGGACAGACTGAAGCTTTCTTT.